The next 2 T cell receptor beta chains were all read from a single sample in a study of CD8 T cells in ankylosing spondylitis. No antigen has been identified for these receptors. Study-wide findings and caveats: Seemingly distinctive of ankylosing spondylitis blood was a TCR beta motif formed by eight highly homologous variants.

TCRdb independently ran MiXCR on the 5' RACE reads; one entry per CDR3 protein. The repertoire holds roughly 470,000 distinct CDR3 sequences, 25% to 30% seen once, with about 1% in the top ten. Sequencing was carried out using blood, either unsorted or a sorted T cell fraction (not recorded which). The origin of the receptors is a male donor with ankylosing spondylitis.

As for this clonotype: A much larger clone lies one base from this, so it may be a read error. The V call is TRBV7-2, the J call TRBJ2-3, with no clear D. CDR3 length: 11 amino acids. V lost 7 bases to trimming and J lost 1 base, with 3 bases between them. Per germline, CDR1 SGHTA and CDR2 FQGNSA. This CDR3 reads CASIRTDTQYF. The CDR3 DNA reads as TGTGCCAGCATCCGCACAGATACGCAGTATTTT.

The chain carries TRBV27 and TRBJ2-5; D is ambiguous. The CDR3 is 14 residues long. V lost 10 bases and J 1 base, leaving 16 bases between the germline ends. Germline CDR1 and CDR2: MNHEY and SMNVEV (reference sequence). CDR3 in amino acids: CATARRAVQETQYF. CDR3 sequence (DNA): TGTGCCACCGCTCGTCGGGCGGTCCAAGAGACCCAGTACTTC.